This TCR beta chain was obtained from a study of control samples from healthy donors and cancer patients. TCRdb keeps only in-frame clones here, not all; method: immunoSEQ multiplex PCR. The data hold more than 95,000 clones, with 88% observed a single time. This CDR3 region has 14 residues. V shed 8 bases and J shed 3 bases, with 16 bases lying between them. The germline gives CDR1 LNHDA, CDR2 SQIVND (reference sequence). Sequenced material: blood. V gene TRBV19 combines with J gene TRBJ1-1, with D perhaps matching TRBD1 (5 bases). This TCR derives from an older woman in good health. CDR3 bases: TGTGCCAGTGGGAACCTGGGGCTTCACACTGAAGCTTTCTTT. This sequence encodes CASGNLGLHTEAFF.